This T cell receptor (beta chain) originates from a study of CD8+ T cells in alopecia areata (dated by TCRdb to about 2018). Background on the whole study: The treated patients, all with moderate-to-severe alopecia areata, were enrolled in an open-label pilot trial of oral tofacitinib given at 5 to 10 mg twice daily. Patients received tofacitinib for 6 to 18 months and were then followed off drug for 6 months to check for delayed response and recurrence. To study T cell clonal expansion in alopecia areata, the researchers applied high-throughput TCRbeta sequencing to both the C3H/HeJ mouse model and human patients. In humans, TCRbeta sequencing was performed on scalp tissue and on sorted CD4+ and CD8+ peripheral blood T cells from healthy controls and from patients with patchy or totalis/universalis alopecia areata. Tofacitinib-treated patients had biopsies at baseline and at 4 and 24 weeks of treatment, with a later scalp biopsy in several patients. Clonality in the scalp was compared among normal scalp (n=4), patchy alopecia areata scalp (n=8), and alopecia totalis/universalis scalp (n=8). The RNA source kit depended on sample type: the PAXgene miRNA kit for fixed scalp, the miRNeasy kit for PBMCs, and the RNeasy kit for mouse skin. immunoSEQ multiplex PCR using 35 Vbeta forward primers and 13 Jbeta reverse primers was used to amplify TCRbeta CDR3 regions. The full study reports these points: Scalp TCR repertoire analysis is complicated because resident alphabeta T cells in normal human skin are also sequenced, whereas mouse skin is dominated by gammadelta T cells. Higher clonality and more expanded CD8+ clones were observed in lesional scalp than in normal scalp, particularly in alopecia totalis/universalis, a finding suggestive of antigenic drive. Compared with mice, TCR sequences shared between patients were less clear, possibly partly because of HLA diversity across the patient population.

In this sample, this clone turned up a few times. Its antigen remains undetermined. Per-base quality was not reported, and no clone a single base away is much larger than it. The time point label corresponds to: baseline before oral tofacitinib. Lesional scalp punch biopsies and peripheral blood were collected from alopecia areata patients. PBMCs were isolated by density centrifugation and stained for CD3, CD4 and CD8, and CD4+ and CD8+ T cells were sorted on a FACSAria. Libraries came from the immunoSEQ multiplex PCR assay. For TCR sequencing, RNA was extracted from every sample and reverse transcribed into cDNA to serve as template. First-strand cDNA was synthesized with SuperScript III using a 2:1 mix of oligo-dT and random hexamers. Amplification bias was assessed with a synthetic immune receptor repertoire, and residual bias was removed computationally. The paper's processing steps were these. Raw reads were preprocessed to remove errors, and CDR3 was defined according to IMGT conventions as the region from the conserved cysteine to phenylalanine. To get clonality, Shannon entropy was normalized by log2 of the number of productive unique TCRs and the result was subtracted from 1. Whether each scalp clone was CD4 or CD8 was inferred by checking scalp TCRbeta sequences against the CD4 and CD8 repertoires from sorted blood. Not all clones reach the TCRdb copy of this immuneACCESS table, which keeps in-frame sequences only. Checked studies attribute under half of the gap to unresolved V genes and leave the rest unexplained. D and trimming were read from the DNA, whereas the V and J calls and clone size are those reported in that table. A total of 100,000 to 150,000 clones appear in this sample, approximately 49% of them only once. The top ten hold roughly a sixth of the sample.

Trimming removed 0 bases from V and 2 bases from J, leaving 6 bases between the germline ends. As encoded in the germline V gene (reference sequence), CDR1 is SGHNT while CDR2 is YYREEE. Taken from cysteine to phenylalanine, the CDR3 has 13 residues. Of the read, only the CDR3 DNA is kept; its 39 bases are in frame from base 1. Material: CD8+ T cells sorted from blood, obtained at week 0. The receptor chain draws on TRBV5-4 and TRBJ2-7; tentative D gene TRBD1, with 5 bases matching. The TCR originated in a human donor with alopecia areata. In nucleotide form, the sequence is TGTGCCAGCAGCTTGGACAGGACCTACGAGCAGTACTTC. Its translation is CASSLDRTYEQYF.